The clone carrying this TCR beta chain was counted between two and nine times. Its antigen is undetermined. The V and J ends lost 0 bases and 1 base respectively, with 8 bases between them. Germline CDR1 and CDR2: DFQATT and SNEGSKA (reference sequence). The CDR3 is made up of 14 amino acids. A second about 6 to 11 cycle PCR used barcoded and J-beta primers. TCRdb analysed the 5' RACE reads with MiXCR anew, one entry per CDR3 protein. The sample lists about 1 million distinct CDR3 sequences; 40% to 45% were seen once. This sample was taken from a study of blood T cells in healthy people across ages. Notes on the study in general: With age, beta diversity per million T cells declined roughly linearly, significantly by 30 to 40. Relative to aged donors, long-lived donors carried more naive CD4+ cells and displayed higher diversity.

The gene calls are TRBV20-1 and TRBJ2-3; D remains unclear. The specimen was blood. This receptor was identified in a woman in her sixties in good health. The CDR3 loop is CSARDRSGTDTQYF. The CDR3 DNA sequence: TGCAGTGCTAGAGATCGGAGCGGCACAGATACGCAGTATTTT.